The sequence of this T cell receptor beta chain was determined in a study of cytomegalovirus exposure and HLA in healthy donors. The PCR had 60 Vbeta and 13 Jbeta primers. Using immunoSEQ multiplex PCR, the repertoire was profiled, and TCRdb retains in-frame clones only, with some absent. In the table there are 200,000 to 300,000 clones, roughly four fifths of which are singletons. Notes on this clone: Its target is not known.

Whole-study findings and limits: In a later analysis, at a false discovery rate of 0.05, under 20,000 TCR beta sequences matched HLA alleles. Later analysis suggested links between common viral pathogens and several top significant clusters.

This CDR3 has 14 residues. The V gene lost 0 bases and the J gene lost 4 bases, with 6 bases spanning the gap. Per germline, CDR1 LGHNA and CDR2 YSLEER. This chain links TRBV4-3 with TRBJ1-4; D ambiguous. Sequencing was performed on PBMCs. This clonotype was obtained from a woman aged 40 to 50 in good health and CMV-seropositive. As DNA, the CDR3 is TGCGCCAGCAGCCAAGAATACGGTAATGAAAAACTGTTTTTT. Translating it yields CASSQEYGNEKLFF.